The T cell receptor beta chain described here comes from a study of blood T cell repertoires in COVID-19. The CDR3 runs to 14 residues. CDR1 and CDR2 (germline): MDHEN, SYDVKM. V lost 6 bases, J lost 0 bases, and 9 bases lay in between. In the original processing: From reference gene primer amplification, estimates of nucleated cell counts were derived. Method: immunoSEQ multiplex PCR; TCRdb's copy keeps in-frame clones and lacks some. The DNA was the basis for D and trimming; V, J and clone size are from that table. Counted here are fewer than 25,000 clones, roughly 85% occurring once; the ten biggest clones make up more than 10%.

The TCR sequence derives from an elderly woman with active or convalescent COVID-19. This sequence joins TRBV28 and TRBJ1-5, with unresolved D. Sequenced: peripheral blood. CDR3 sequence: CASSGIYSNQPQHF. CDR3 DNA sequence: TGTGCCAGCAGCGGGATTTATAGCAATCAGCCCCAGCATTTT. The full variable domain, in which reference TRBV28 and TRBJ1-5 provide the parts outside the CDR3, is DVKVTQSSRYLVKRTGEKVFLECVQDMDHENMFWYRQDPGLGLRLIYFSYDVKMKEKGDIPEGYSVSREKKERFSLILESASTNQTSMYLCASSGIYSNQPQHFGDGTRLSIL.